This T cell receptor (beta chain) was found in a study of T cells in Graves' hyperthyroidism and ophthalmopathy. Whole-study findings and limits: The authors' 13 V-J model separated ophthalmopathy from stable hyperthyroidism. Clonotypes that were expanded in thyroid above 0.001 mostly appeared in blood too.

CDR1 is MDHEN and CDR2 is SYDVKM in the germline V gene. V lost 6 bases to trimming and J lost 7 bases, with 9 bases between them. The CDR3 length is 11 residues. Concerning this clonotype itself: Its antigen remains unknown.

Amplified TCR beta CDR3 regions came from RNA transcripts. Using the HTBI primer set, a first-round RT-PCR was run on the TCR CDR3. From the multiplex PCR reads, TCRdb called clonotypes with MiXCR, one entry per CDR3 protein. Found here are about 250,000 distinct CDR3 sequences, around 26% of them singletons; the top ten hold about a third. With duration under 3 months, ophthalmopathy was active: Clinical Activity Score at least 3, NOSPECS at least 4. The PBMCs had their origin in about 9.7 ml of fresh peripheral blood. The sequencing sample was made of blood. The rearrangement uses TRBV28 and TRBJ1-2; D is undetermined. This clonotype was sampled from a woman aged 40 to 50 with Graves' ophthalmopathy. The CDR3 coding sequence is TGTGCCAGCAGAGACGGCGGTGGCTACACCTTC. It codes for CASRDGGGYTF.